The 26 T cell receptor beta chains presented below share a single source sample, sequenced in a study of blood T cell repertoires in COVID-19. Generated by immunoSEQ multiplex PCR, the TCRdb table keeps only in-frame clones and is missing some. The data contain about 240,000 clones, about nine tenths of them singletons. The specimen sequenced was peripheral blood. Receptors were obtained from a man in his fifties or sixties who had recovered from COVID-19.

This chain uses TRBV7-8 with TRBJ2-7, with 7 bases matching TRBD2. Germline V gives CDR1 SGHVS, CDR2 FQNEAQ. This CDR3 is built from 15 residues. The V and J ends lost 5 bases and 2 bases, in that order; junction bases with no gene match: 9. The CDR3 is CASSPRRDYTYEQYF. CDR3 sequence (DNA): TGTGCCAGCAGCCCCCGCCGGGACTATACCTACGAGCAGTACTTC.

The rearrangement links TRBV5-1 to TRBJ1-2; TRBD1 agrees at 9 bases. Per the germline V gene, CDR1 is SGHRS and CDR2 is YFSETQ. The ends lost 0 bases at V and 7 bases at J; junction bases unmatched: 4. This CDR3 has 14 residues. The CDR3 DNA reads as TGCGCCAGCAGCTTGGGCCTGACAGGGGGTGGCTACACCTTC. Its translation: CASSLGLTGGGYTF.

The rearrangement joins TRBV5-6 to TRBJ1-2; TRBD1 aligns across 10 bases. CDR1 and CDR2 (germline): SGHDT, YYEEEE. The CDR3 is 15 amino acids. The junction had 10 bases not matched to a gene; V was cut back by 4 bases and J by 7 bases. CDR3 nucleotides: TGTGCCAGCAGCACGCCGGGACAGGGGCACTCTGGCTACACCTTC. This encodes CASSTPGQGHSGYTF.

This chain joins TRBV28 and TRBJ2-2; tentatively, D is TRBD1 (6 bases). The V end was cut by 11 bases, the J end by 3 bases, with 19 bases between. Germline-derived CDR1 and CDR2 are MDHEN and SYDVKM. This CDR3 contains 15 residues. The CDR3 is CAVNRVRKDTGELFF. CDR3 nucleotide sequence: TGTGCCGTCAACAGGGTTAGAAAGGACACCGGGGAGCTGTTTTTT.

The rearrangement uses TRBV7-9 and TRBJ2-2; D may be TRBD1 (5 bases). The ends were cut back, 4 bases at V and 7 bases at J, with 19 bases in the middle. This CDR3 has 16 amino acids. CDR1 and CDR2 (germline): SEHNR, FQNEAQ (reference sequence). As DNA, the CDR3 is TGTGCCAGCAGCTCTATCCTGGGGCTCAGCATCGGGGAGCTGTTTTTT. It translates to CASSSILGLSIGELFF.

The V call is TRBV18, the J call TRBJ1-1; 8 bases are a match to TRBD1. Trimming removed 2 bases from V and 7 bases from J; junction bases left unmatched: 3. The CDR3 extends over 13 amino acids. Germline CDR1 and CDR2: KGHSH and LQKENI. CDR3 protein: CASSPDRGLEAFF. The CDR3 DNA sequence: TGTGCCAGCTCACCAGACAGGGGACTTGAAGCTTTCTTT.

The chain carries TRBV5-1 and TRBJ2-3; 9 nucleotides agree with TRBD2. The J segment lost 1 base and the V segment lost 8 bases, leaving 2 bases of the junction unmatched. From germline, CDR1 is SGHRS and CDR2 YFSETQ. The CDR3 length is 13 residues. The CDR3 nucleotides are TGCGCCAGTAGGACTAGCGGCACAGATACGCAGTATTTT. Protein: CASRTSGTDTQYF.

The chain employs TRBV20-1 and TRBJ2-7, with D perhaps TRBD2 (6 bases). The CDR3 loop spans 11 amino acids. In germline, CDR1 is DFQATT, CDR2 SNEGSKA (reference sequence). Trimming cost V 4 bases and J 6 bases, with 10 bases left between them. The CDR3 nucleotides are TGCAGTGCTATGGGGGGAAGCGAGCAGTACGTC. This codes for CSAMGGSEQYV.

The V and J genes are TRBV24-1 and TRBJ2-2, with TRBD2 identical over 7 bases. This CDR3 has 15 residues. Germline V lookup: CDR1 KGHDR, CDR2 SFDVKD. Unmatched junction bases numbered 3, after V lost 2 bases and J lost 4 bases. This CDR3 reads CATSDWGGTTGELFF. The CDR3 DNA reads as TGTGCCACCAGTGATTGGGGGGGGACCACCGGGGAGCTGTTTTTT.

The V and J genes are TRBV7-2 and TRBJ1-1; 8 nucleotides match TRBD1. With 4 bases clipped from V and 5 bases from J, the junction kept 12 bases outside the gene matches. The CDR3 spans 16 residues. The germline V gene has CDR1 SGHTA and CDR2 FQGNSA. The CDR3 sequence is CASSSFHTGGRTEAFF. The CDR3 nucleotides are TGTGCCAGCAGCTCATTTCATACAGGGGGGAGGACTGAAGCTTTCTTT.

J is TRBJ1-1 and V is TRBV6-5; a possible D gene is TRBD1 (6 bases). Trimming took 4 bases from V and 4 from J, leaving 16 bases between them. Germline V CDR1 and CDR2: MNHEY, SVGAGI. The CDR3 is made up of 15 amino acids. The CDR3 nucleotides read TGTGCCAGCAGTTCGCTACTGGGGGCCCGCACTGAAGCTTTCTTT. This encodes CASSSLLGARTEAFF.

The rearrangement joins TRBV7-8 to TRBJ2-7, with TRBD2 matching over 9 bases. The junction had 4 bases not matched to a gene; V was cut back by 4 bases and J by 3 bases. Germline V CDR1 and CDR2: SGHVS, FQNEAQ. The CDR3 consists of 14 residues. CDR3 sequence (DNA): TGTGCCAGCAGCTACCTGACTAGCGGCTACGAGCAGTACGTC. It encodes CASSYLTSGYEQYV.

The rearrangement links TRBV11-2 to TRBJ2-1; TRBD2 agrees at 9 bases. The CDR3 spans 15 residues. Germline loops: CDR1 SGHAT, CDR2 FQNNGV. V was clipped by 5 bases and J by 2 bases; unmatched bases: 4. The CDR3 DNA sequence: TGTGCCAGCAGCCTAAGCGGGGGGACCTACAATGAGCAGTTCTTC. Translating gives CASSLSGGTYNEQFF.

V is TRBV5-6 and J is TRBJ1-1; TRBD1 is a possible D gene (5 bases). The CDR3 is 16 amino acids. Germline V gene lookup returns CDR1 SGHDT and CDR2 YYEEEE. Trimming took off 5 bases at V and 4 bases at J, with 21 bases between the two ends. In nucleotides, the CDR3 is TGTGCCAGCAGTTTCCCGGGTCAGGGAATGGCCACTGAAGCTTTCTTT. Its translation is CASSFPGQGMATEAFF.

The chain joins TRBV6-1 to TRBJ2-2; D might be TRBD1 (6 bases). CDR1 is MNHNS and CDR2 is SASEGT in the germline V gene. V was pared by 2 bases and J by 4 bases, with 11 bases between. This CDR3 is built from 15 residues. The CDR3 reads CASSERIGGTGELFF. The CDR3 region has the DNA TGTGCCAGCAGTGAAAGAATAGGGGGCACCGGGGAGCTGTTTTTT.

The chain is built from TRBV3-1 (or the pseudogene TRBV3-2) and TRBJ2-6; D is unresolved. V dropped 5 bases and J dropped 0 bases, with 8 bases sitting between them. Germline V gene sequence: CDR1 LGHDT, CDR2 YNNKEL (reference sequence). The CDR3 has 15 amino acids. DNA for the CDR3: TGTGCCAGCAGCTTTTACAGCTCTGGGGCCAACGTCCTGACTTTC. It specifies CASSFYSSGANVLTF.

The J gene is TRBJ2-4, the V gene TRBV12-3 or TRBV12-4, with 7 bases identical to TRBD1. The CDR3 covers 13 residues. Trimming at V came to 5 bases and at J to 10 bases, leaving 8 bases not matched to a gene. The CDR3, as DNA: TGTGCCAGCAGTCAGGGGGACAGTCTTATTCAGTACTTC. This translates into CASSQGDSLIQYF.

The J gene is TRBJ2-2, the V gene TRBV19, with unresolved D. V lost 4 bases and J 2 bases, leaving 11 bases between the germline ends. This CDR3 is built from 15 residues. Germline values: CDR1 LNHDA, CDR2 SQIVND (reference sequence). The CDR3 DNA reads TGTGCCAGTAGTACCTCGAGCCGAAACACCGGGGAGCTGTTTTTT. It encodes CASSTSSRNTGELFF.

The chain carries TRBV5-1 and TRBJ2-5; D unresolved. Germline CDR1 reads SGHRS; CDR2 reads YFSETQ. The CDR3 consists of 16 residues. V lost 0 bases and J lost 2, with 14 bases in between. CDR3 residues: CASSLGIFQVQETQYF. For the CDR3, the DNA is TGCGCCAGCAGCTTGGGCATTTTTCAGGTTCAAGAGACCCAGTACTTC.

The CDR3 DNA reads TGTGCCAGCAGTGCCATTACAGGGCCCTATGGCTACACCTTC. Its protein product is CASSAITGPYGYTF. The chain carries TRBV2 and TRBJ1-2; TRBD1 is a possible D gene (6 bases). Germline assignment: CDR1 SNHLY and CDR2 FYNNEI. V lost 4 bases, J lost 4 bases, and 13 bases lay in between. There are 14 residues in the CDR3. Combining the CDR3 with reference TRBV2 and TRBJ1-2 gives the whole variable domain EPEVTQTPSHQVTQMGQEVILRCVPISNHLYFYWYRQILGQKVEFLVSFYNNEISEKSEIFDDQFSVERPDGSNFTLKIRSTKLEDSAMYFCASSAITGPYGYTFGSGTRLTVV.

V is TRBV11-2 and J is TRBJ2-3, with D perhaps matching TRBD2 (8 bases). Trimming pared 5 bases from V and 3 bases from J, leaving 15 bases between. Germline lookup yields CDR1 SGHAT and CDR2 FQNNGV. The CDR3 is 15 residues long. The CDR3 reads CASSLGGGGTDTQYF. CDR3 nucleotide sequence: TGTGCCAGCAGCCTAGGGGGCGGGGGGACAGATACGCAGTATTTT.

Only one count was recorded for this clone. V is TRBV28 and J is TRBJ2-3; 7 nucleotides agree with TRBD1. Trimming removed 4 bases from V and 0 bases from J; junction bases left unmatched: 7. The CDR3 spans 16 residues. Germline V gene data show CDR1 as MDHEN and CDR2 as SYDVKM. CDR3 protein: CASSSGTAPSTDTQYF. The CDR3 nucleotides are TGTGCCAGCAGTTCCGGGACAGCTCCTAGCACAGATACGCAGTATTTT.

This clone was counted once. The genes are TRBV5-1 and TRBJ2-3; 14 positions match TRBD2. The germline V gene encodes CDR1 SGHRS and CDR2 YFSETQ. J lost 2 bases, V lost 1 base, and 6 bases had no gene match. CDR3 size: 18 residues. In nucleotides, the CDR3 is TGCGCCAGCAGCTTGAGGGGGACTAGCGGGGGCCTCACAGATACGCAGTATTTT. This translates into CASSLRGTSGGLTDTQYF.

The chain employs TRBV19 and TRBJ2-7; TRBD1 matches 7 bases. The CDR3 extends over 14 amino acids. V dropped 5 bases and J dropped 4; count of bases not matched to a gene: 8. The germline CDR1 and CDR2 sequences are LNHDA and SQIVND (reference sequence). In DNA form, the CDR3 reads TGTGCCAGTAGTTTTACCGGGACAGATTACGAGCAGTACTTC. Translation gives CASSFTGTDYEQYF.

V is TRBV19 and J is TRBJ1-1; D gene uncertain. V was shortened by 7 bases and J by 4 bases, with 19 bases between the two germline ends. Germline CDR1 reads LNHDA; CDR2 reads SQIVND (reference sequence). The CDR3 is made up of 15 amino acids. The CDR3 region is CASTPLRPGSTEAFF. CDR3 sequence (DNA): TGTGCCAGTACCCCCCTTAGGCCGGGGAGCACTGAAGCTTTCTTT.

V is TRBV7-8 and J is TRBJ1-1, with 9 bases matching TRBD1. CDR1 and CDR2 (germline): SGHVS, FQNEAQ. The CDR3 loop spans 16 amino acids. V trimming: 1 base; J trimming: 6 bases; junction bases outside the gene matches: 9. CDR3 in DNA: TGTGCCAGCAGCTTAGTTGGAGGACAGGGGCGAGCTGAAGCTTTCTTT. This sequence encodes CASSLVGGQGRAEAFF.